Reported below is one TCR beta chain. In the original processing: Estimation of nucleated cell counts relied on the amplification of reference gene primers. Sequenced by immunoSEQ multiplex PCR; TCRdb stores in-frame clones only, minus some. V and J calls and clone size are copied from that table; D and trimming were computed from the DNA. This table has some 200,000 clones, 80% to 85% appearing once. The source of the sample is a study of blood T cell repertoires in COVID-19. The sequencing input was peripheral blood. This clonotype was sampled from a human donor with acute or convalescent COVID-19. The donor label of this sample is uncertain.

CDR3: CASSLATSGPGGQYF. DNA of the CDR3: TGCGCCAGCAGCTTGGCGACTAGCGGCCCCGGGGGGCAGTATTTT. V is TRBV5-1 and J is TRBJ2-3, with 9 bases identical to TRBD2. The CDR3 sequence is 15 residues long. Germline CDR1 reads SGHRS; CDR2 reads YFSETQ. V lost 0 bases, J lost 11 bases, and 10 bases stayed unmatched.